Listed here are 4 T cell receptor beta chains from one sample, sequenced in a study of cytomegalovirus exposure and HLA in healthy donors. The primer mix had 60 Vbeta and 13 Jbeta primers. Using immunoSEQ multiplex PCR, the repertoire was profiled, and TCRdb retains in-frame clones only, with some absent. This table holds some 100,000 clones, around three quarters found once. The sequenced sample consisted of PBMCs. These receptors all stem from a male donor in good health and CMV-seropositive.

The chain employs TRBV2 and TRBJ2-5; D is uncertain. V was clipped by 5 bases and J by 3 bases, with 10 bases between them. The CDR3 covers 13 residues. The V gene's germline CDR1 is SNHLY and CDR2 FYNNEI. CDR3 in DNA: TGTGCCAGCAGTATTTGGGCCAAAGAGACCCAGTACTTC. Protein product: CASSIWAKETQYF.

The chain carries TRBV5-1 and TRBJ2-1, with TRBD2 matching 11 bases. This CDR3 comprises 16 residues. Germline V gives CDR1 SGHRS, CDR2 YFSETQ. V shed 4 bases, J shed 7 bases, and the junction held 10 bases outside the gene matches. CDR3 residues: CASSPWVAGGPNEQFF. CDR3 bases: TGCGCCAGCAGCCCCTGGGTAGCGGGGGGGCCTAATGAGCAGTTCTTC.

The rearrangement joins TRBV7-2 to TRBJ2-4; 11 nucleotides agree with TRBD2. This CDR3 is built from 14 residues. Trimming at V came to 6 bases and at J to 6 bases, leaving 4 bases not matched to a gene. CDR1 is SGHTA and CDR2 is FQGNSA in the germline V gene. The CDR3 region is CASSIAGGRNIQYF. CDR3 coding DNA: TGTGCCAGCAGTATAGCGGGGGGGCGAAACATTCAGTACTTC.

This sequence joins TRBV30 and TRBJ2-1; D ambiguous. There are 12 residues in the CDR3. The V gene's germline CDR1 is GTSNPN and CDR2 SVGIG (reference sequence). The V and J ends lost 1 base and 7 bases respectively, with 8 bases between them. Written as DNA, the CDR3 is TGTGCCTGGAGTGGTCCCGGGAATGAGCAGTTCTTC. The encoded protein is CAWSGPGNEQFF.